Included here is one TCR beta chain sequence, with context. The antigen is not known. Germline CDR1 and CDR2: MDHEN and SYDVKM. The CDR3 contains 13 residues. V lost 7 bases to trimming and J lost 4 bases, with 11 bases between them. This sample was included in a study of beta chain features in type 1 diabetes. The sequenced template was cDNA made from the entire isolated RNA. The method was immunoSEQ multiplex PCR; TCRdb's version includes in-frame clones alone and lacks a portion of them. The sample contains about 700,000 clones, around an eighth of which appear only once. General study results and limits: Short templates might get an advantage during PCR, and this would be equal in patients and controls. Moderately but significantly shorter TCRB CDR3s were found in Type 1 diabetes patients in all four CD4+ subsets.

This receptor was identified in a man aged 18 to 30 with type 1 diabetes. J is TRBJ2-1 and V is TRBV28, with D maybe TRBD1 (6 bases). The sample comprised naive CD4+ T cells from blood. CDR3 in amino acids: CASTGASYNEQFF. CDR3 coding DNA: TGTGCCAGCACAGGGGCGAGTTACAATGAGCAGTTCTTC.